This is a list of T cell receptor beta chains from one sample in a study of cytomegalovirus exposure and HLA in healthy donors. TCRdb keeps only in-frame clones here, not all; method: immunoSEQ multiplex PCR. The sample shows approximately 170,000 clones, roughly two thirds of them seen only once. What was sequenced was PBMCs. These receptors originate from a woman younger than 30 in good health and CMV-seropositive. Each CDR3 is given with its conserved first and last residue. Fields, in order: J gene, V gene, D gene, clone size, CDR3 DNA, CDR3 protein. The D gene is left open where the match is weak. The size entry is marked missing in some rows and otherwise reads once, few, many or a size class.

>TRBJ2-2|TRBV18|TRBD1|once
TGTGCCAGCTCACCGGTCCCCAGCGGACAGGCCGGGGAGCTGTTTTTT
CASSPVPSGQAGELFF
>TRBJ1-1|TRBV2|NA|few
TGTGCCAGCAGTGAACAGGGCACTGAAGCTTTCTTT
CASSEQGTEAFF
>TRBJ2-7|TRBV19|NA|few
TGTGCCAGTCGATCCGCGTACGAGCAGTACTTC
CASRSAYEQYF
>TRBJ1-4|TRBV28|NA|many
TGTGTCAGCAGTTTTAGGCCGGGTGAAAAACTGTTTTTT
CVSSFRPGEKLFF
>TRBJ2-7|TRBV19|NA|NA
TGTGCCAGTATGGACAGTGCCTACGAGCAGTACTTC
CASMDSAYEQYF
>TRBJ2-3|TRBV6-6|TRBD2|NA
TGTGCCAGCAGGTCAGGGGGACTAGCTGACACAGATACGCAGTATTTT
CASRSGGLADTDTQYF
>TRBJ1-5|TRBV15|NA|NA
TGTGCCACCAGCAGAGATAGGGGTTCAAATCAGCCCCAGCATTTT
CATSRDRGSNQPQHF
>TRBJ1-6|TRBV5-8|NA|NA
TGTGCCAGCAGCTTCACGCCCAGTTCACCCCTCCACTTT
CASSFTPSSPLHF
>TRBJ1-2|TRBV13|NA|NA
TGTGCCAGCACCCAGGGGCCAATCCCGTCTGGCTACACCTTC
CASTQGPIPSGYTF
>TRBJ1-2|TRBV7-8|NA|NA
TGTGCCAGCAGCTCCGGGACGGGAGCTAACTATGGCTACACCTTC
CASSSGTGANYGYTF
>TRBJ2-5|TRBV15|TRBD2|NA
TGTGCCACTGGACTAGCGGGGGGAGAGACCCAGTACTTC
CATGLAGGETQYF
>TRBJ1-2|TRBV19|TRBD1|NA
TGTGCCAGTAGTTTCTCCTGGGACAGTAACTATGGCTACACCTTC
CASSFSWDSNYGYTF
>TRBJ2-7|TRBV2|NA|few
TGTGCCAGCAAGGCGGCGGGGGCCACCTACGAGCAGTACTTC
CASKAAGATYEQYF
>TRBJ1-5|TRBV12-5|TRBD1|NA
TGTGCTAGTGGACAAGGACAGGGGAGGAATCAGCCCCAGCATTTT
CASGQGQGRNQPQHF
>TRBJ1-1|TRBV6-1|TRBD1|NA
TGTGCCAGCAAAAACCGGGACAGGAACACTGAAGCTTTCTTT
CASKNRDRNTEAFF
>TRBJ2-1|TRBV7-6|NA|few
TGTGCCAGCAGCTTAGAAGCTAGCGTAAACAATGAGCAGTTCTTC
CASSLEASVNNEQFF
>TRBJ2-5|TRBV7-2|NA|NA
TGTGCCAGCAGCCTCCATGCGGAGACCCAGTACTTC
CASSLHAETQYF
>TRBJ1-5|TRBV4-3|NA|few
TGCGCCAGCAGCCAAGATCAAAGGGGTCAGCCCCAGCATTTT
CASSQDQRGQPQHF
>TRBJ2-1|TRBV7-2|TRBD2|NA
TGTGCCAGCAGCTTAGCGGGGGGGAATGAGCAGTTCTTC
CASSLAGGNEQFF
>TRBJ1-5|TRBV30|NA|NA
TGTGCCTGGAGTGCCGGGACATTACTCTCCGGCAAGCCCCAGCATTTT
CAWSAGTLLSGKPQHF
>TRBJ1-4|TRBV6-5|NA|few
TGTGCCAGCAGTAGGGGGGGGTCTAATGAAAAACTGTTTTTT
CASSRGGSNEKLFF
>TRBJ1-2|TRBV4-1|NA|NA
TGCGCCAGCAGCCAAGTAGGGGGTCGGGACTATGGCTACACCTTC
CASSQVGGRDYGYTF
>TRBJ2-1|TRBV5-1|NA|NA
TGCGCCAGCAGCTTGGGGGCAGGGGAAGGGAATGAGCAGTTCTTC
CASSLGAGEGNEQFF
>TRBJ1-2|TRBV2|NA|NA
TGTGCCGAGGGGGACCTCTATGGCTACACCTTC
CAEGDLYGYTF
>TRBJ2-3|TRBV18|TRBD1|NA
TGTGCCAGCTCACCGGCGGGACAGGGCACAGATACGCAGTATTTT
CASSPAGQGTDTQYF
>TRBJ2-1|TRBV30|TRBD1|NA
TGTGCCTGGAACAGAGGGGGCGATTTTAATGAGCAGTTCTTC
CAWNRGGDFNEQFF
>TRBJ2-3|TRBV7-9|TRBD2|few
TGTGCCAGCAGTGGGGGGCGGGGGGGAACAGATACGCAGTATTTT
CASSGGRGGTDTQYF
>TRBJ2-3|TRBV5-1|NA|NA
TGCGCCAGCAGTTTGGACACCTCAACGGATACGCAGTATTTT
CASSLDTSTDTQYF
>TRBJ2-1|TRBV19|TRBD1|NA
TGTGCCAGTAGTGCCCCGCCGGGACAGGGGAACAATGAGCAGTTCTTC
CASSAPPGQGNNEQFF
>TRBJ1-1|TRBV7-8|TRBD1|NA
TGTGCCAGCAGCCTAGAGGAAAATCGCAGGGGGTACACTGAAGCTTTCTTT
CASSLEENRRGYTEAFF
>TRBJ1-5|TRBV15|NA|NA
TGTGCCACCAGCAGAGGGACAGCTAGCAATCAGCCCCAGCATTTT
CATSRGTASNQPQHF
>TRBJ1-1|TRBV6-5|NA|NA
TGTGCCAGCAGTCACGACCAGGGGACGAGAAGAGCTTTCTTT
CASSHDQGTRRAFF
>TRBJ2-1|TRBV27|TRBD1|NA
TGTGCCAGCAGTTCCCCCGACAGGGGTAGCTACAATGAGCAGTTCTTC
CASSSPDRGSYNEQFF
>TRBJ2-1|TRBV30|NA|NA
TGTGCCTGGAGTGTACTAGGAGGGGATTTCGATGAGCAGTTCTTC
CAWSVLGGDFDEQFF
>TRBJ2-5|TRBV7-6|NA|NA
TGTGCCAGCAGCCAGGGGGGAGAGACCCAGTACTTC
CASSQGGETQYF
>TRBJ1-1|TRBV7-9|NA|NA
TGTTCCAGCAGCTCTCACTTAAGTACCAACCGGGGCACTGAAGCTTTCTTT
CSSSSHLSTNRGTEAFF
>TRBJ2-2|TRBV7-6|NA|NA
TGTGCCAGCAGCTTATTTTACGGGGAGAACACCGGGGAGCTGTTTTTT
CASSLFYGENTGELFF
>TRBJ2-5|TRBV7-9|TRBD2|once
TGTGCCAGCAGCCGTGAAGTCAGCGGGGCCGCCCTCGGGGAGACCCAGTACTTC
CASSREVSGAALGETQYF
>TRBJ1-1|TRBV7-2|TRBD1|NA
TGTGCCAGCAGCTTAAGTCCCGGGACAGGGGGTGAAGCTTTCTTT
CASSLSPGTGGEAFF
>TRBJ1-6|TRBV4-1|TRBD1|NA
TGCGCCAGCAGCCAAGAAACAGGGGGCAGTTCACCCCTCCACTTT
CASSQETGGSSPLHF
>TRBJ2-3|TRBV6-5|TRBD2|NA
TGTGCCAGCAGACATGGACTAGCGGGGACAGATACGCAGTATTTT
CASRHGLAGTDTQYF
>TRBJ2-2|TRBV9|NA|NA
TGTGCCAGCAGCGTAGAGGGTAGCGGATACACCGGGGAGCTGTTTTTT
CASSVEGSGYTGELFF
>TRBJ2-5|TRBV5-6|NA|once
TGTGCCAGCAGCTTGGAAGTAGGGGGGGTTTTGGAGACCCAGTACTTC
CASSLEVGGVLETQYF
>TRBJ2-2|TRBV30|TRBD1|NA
TGTGCCTGGGAACACCGGGACAGGGGCGGAGTCGGGGAGCTGTTTTTT
CAWEHRDRGGVGELFF
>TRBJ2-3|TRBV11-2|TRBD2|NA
TGTGCCAGCAGCTTACAAGGACTAGCGGGGGGCACAGATACGCAGTATTTT
CASSLQGLAGGTDTQYF
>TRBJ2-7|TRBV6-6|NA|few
TGTGCCAGCAAGGACAACTCCTACGAGCAGTACTTC
CASKDNSYEQYF